This passage covers 13 T cell receptor beta chains from one sample sequenced in a study of vaccination and CD4 T cells after COVID-19. Stated treatment: roughly nine-day PBMC culture with coronavirus spike peptide pools or control peptides (ViraFEST assay). Cultured CD4+ T cell DNA underwent sequencing with the Oncomine TCR Beta short-read assay. One entry per CDR3 protein results from TCRdb running MiXCR on the PCR reads. This sample has tens of thousands of distinct CDR3 sequences, with 43% found just once. Their antigen targets remain unknown. Sequenced material: CD4+ T cells from blood, cultured in vitro, taken after SARS-CoV-2 vaccination. All receptors come from a human donor who had recovered from COVID-19.

This chain uses TRBV12-3 or TRBV12-4 with TRBJ1-5; D gene ambiguous. The length of the CDR3 is 13 residues. V lost 3 bases to trimming and J lost 4 bases, with 7 bases between them. CDR3 nucleotides: TGTGCCAGCAGTTTTGAGGGAAATCAGCCCCAGCATTTT. Protein product: CASSFEGNQPQHF.

The chain uses TRBV11-2 and TRBJ2-2, with 14 bases identical to TRBD2. The junction had 2 bases not matched to a gene; V was cut back by 2 bases and J by 3 bases. The CDR3 loop spans 17 amino acids. From germline, CDR1 is SGHAT and CDR2 FQNNGV. CDR3 sequence reads: CASSLRTSGRYTGELFF. The CDR3 nucleotides read TGTGCCAGCAGCTTACGGACTAGCGGGAGGTACACCGGGGAGCTGTTTTTT.

The gene calls are TRBV5-6 and TRBJ2-5, with D hard to call. The germline V gene encodes CDR1 SGHDT and CDR2 YYEEEE. This CDR3 has 14 residues. V shed 0 bases and J shed 5 bases, with 11 bases lying between them. CDR3 sequence (DNA): TGTGCCAGCAGCTTGGTTGGCAATGTGGAGACCCAGTACTTC. It specifies CASSLVGNVETQYF. The full variable domain, completed using reference TRBV5-6 and TRBJ2-5, is DAGVTQSPTHLIKTRGQQVTLRCSPKSGHDTVSWYQQALGQGPQFIFQYYEEEERQRGNFPDRFSGHQFPNYSSELNVNALLLGDSALYLCASSLVGNVETQYFGPGTRLLVL.

The V gene is TRBV25-1, the J gene TRBJ2-5; 13 bases are shared with TRBD2. V lost 4 bases to trimming and J lost 5 bases; unmatched junction nucleotides: 7. Germline V gene sequence: CDR1 MGHDK, CDR2 SYGVNS. The CDR3 covers 16 residues. The CDR3: CASSGGTSGETETQYF. In nucleotides, the CDR3 is TGTGCCAGCAGTGGCGGGACTAGCGGGGAGACGGAGACCCAGTACTTC.

This clonotype is deemed medium-sized (0.01 to 0.1%). J is TRBJ1-1 and V is TRBV27, with 7 positions matching TRBD1. J lost 1 base, V lost 9 bases, and 11 bases had no gene match. The CDR3 is 15 residues long. Looked up from germline, CDR1 is MNHEY and CDR2 is SMNVEV (reference sequence). The CDR3 DNA reads TGTGCCAGTCGGACTACAGGGGCGCCGAACACTGAAGCTTTCTTT. Encoded protein: CASRTTGAPNTEAFF.

The chain has TRBV20-1 and TRBJ2-1, with a tentative D call TRBD1 (6 bases). CDR1 and CDR2 (germline): DFQATT, SNEGSKA (reference sequence). This CDR3 has 13 amino acids. The CDR3 loop is CSLSRGPNNEQFF. The CDR3 bases are TGCAGCCTTTCCAGGGGACCCAACAATGAGCAGTTCTTC.

This chain links TRBV6-4 with TRBJ2-1; TRBD2 matches 9 bases. Germline CDR1 and CDR2: MRHNA and SNTAGT. V lost 6 bases, J lost 5 bases, and 8 bases stayed unmatched. The CDR3 is 15 amino acids. CDR3 coding DNA: TGTGCCAGCAGCGCTGTAGCGGGAGCACACAATGAGCAGTTCTTC. It yields the protein CASSAVAGAHNEQFF.

This clonotype showed up just once. The J gene is TRBJ2-3, the V gene TRBV10-1; D is possibly TRBD1 or TRBD2 (6 bases each). Trimming shortened V by 11 bases and J by 2 bases, and 20 bases separated the two germline ends. Looked up from germline, CDR1 is WNHNN and CDR2 is SYGVQD (reference sequence). The CDR3 is 15 residues long. CDR3: CADWTGGHHTDTQYF. CDR3 nucleotides: TGCGCCGATTGGACCGGGGGACACCACACAGATACGCAGTATTTT.

The V and J genes are TRBV18 and TRBJ1-1; D remains ambiguous. V was clipped by 2 bases and J by 3 bases, with 7 bases between them. This CDR3 has 13 residues. Germline values: CDR1 KGHSH, CDR2 LQKENI. CDR3 protein: CASSPSTDTEAFF. The DNA of the CDR3 is TGTGCCAGCTCACCATCAACAGACACTGAAGCTTTCTTT.

This clonotype has a handful of counts. The chain is built from TRBV11-3 and TRBJ2-2; D not certain. Trimming took off 6 bases at V and 6 bases at J, with 5 bases between the two ends. There are 11 residues in the CDR3. Germline CDR1 is SGHNT and CDR2 is YENEEA. CDR3 sequence (DNA): TGTGCCAGCAGGGGATCCGGGGAGCTGTTTTTT. This codes for CASRGSGELFF.

The CDR3 region has the DNA TGCAGTGCTAATATGGCCCGGGAAGAGACCCAGTACTTC. It yields the protein CSANMAREETQYF. The chain carries TRBV20-1 and TRBJ2-5; D remains ambiguous. This CDR3 has 13 residues. The germline V and J ends were trimmed by 4 bases and 3 bases, with 12 bases remaining between them. CDR1 DFQATT and CDR2 SNEGSKA come from the germline V gene (reference sequence).

This clonotype was observed a handful of times. The V call is TRBV28, the J call TRBJ1-2, with 9 bases that match TRBD1. V lost 8 bases, J lost 7 bases, and 14 bases stayed unmatched. The CDR3 contains 15 residues. From germline, CDR1 is MDHEN and CDR2 SYDVKM. CDR3 amino acids: CASESGTGSLGGYTF. The CDR3 coding sequence is TGTGCCAGCGAATCCGGGACAGGGAGTCTGGGTGGCTACACCTTC.

The chain combines TRBV6-5 with TRBJ1-1; D is undetermined. The CDR3 contains 13 residues. Germline V gene lookup returns CDR1 MNHEY and CDR2 SVGAGI. Trimming cost V 2 bases and J 8 bases, with 12 bases left between them. This chain's CDR3 is CASSYLKGGEAFF. The CDR3 nucleotides read TGTGCCAGCAGTTACCTGAAAGGTGGAGAAGCTTTCTTT.